Presented here are 28 T cell receptor beta chains from one specimen sequenced in a study of blood T cell repertoires in COVID-19 (TCRdb year 2020). Library generation was performed with the immunoSEQ multiplex PCR assay. Imported from immuneACCESS, the table was reduced by TCRdb to in-frame sequences with V and J called. These copies leave out some clones; in studies compared against another copy, an unresolved V gene accounts for under half, and the cause of the remainder is not known. Across this sample there are 85,000 to 100,000 clones, with roughly nine tenths seen only once. The ten largest account for 1.7% of the sample. The material sequenced was peripheral blood. The receptors originated from a man in his 60s with acute or convalescent COVID-19.

This sequence joins TRBV6-2 or TRBV6-3 and TRBJ2-2, with D hard to call. Looked up from germline, CDR1 is MNHEY and CDR2 is SVGEGT. V dropped 4 bases and J dropped 3 bases, with 9 bases sitting between them. The CDR3 extends over 14 amino acids. The CDR3 spells CASSFGVDTGELFF. The DNA for the CDR3 is TGTGCCAGCAGTTTCGGAGTAGACACCGGGGAGCTGTTTTTT.

The chain recombines TRBV28 with TRBJ2-5; D perhaps matches TRBD1 (6 bases). The germline CDR1 and CDR2 sequences are MDHEN and SYDVKM. V was shortened by 7 bases and J by 6 bases, with 21 bases between the two germline ends. The CDR3 loop spans 15 amino acids. The CDR3 DNA sequence: TGTGCCAGCACCGCGAGGGGGTTGGATGCGAAGACCCAGTACTTC. This codes for CASTARGLDAKTQYF.

This chain connects TRBV5-1 to TRBJ1-3; D not certain. The CDR3 is made up of 18 amino acids. Germline V CDR1 and CDR2: SGHRS, YFSETQ. Trimming cost V 1 base and J 2 bases, with 19 bases left between them. Here the CDR3 DNA reads TGCGCCAGCAGCTTGAGTGACCGTGACACTCTGGCTGGAAACACCATATATTTT. It translates to CASSLSDRDTLAGNTIYF.

The rearrangement joins TRBV7-2 to TRBJ1-2, with a weak D call TRBD1 (6 bases). Trimming stripped 4 bases from V and 5 bases from J, with 11 bases between. This CDR3 spans 13 amino acids. Per the germline V gene, CDR1 is SGHTA and CDR2 is FQGNSA. CDR3 nucleotide sequence: TGTGCCAGCAGCTCGGACAGACGTTATGGCTACACCTTC. This gives the protein CASSSDRRYGYTF.

V is TRBV10-3 and J is TRBJ2-3, with D possibly TRBD2 on 5 matching bases. This CDR3 has 14 amino acids. The V end lost 2 bases, the J end lost 5 bases, and 11 bases lay between the germline ends. CDR1 and CDR2 (germline): ENHRY, SYGVKD. CDR3 sequence reads: CAISERGRRDTQYF. The CDR3, as DNA: TGTGCCATCAGTGAGCGGGGTAGGAGAGATACGCAGTATTTT.

The rearrangement links TRBV5-1 to TRBJ1-4; TRBD1 is a possible D gene (6 bases). Trimming pared 5 bases from V and 8 bases from J, leaving 22 bases between. CDR1 is SGHRS, CDR2 YFSETQ, per germline. The CDR3 runs to 16 residues. CDR3 DNA: TGCGCCAGCAGTGAAAGGATGGGGGCCCCCCGGGAAAAACTGTTTTTT. This translates into CASSERMGAPREKLFF.

The chain is built from TRBV29-1 and TRBJ1-4; no reliable D call. The germline V gene has CDR1 SQVTM and CDR2 ANQGSEA. V shed 1 base and J shed 16 bases, with 16 bases lying between them. The CDR3 loop spans 12 amino acids. This CDR3 is CSVEGKSSSQFF. CDR3 DNA: TGCAGCGTTGAAGGGAAGTCCTCTAGTCAGTTTTTT.

The chain links TRBV6-5 to TRBJ1-2, with no clear D. Germline V gives CDR1 MNHEY, CDR2 SVGAGI. The CDR3 covers 14 residues. With 4 bases removed from V and 5 bases from J, the gap between germline ends came to 14 bases. As DNA, the CDR3 is TGTGCCAGCAGTTCCTCTGACACAGTATATGGCTACACCTTC. This translates into CASSSSDTVYGYTF.

The CDR3 loop reads CASSVGTQYLSYEQYV. The CDR3 DNA follows: TGTGCCAGCAGTGTCGGGACACAATACCTCTCCTACGAGCAGTACGTC. The chain employs TRBV28 and TRBJ2-7, with a weak D call TRBD1 (6 bases). V was cut by 5 bases and J by 0 bases, with 17 bases left in between. Germline-derived CDR1 and CDR2 are MDHEN and SYDVKM. The CDR3 contains 16 residues.

The table lists this clone with a count of one. The V gene is TRBV5-6, the J gene TRBJ1-1; D is unresolved. Per germline, CDR1 SGHDT and CDR2 YYEEEE. Trimming removed 4 bases at V and 10 bases at J, with 11 bases between. The CDR3 has 11 residues. CDR3 sequence (DNA): TGTGCCAGCAGCGCCCGTGAGGGAGCTTTCTTT. Translation gives CASSAREGAFF.

The chain uses TRBV5-1 and TRBJ1-1, with 7 bases aligning to TRBD1. The CDR3 is 14 residues long. Germline V CDR1 and CDR2: SGHRS, YFSETQ. With V trimmed by 3 bases and J by 4 bases, 6 bases remained unmatched. The DNA for the CDR3 is TGCGCCAGCAGCTCAGACAGGGCCGGCACTGAAGCTTTCTTT. Translation: CASSSDRAGTEAFF.

V usage is TRBV7-9 and J usage is TRBJ1-5; the D is unclear. The CDR3 is 14 residues long. Between the trimmed V and J ends, which lost 0 bases and 1 base, there was a span of 4 bases. Germline CDR1 and CDR2: SEHNR and FQNEAQ (reference sequence). The chain's CDR3 is CASSLAGSNQPQHF. The DNA for the CDR3 is TGTGCCAGCAGCTTAGCGGGCAGCAATCAGCCCCAGCATTTT.

The gene calls are TRBV12-5 and TRBJ2-5, with D perhaps TRBD1 (6 bases). In germline, CDR1 is LGHNT, CDR2 FRNRAP. Deletions cut 6 bases from V and 5 bases from J, with 13 bases between. This CDR3 region has 13 residues. In DNA, the CDR3 is TGTGCTAGTGGACCCACAGGGTTGGAGACCCAGTACTTC. Translating it yields CASGPTGLETQYF.

This rearrangement joins TRBV12-3 or TRBV12-4 to TRBJ2-5; TRBD1 matches 8 bases. The CDR3 loop spans 13 amino acids. Trimming cost V 5 bases and J 5 bases; bases outside gene matches: 4. CDR3 amino acids: CASSPQGAETQYF. The CDR3 DNA sequence: TGTGCCAGCAGTCCCCAGGGGGCGGAGACCCAGTACTTC.

This clone was found once. The gene calls are TRBV5-1 and TRBJ1-1; the D gene is possibly TRBD1 (5 bases). CDR1 is SGHRS, CDR2 YFSETQ, per germline. V gave up 7 bases and J gave up 8 bases, with 18 bases separating them. The CDR3 contains 13 residues. For the CDR3, the DNA is TGCGCCAGCGGAACCAATCAGTGGGGCGAAGCTTTCTTT. Amino acids: CASGTNQWGEAFF.

The chain uses TRBV5-1 and TRBJ1-2; 8 nucleotides agree with TRBD1. Germline V CDR1 and CDR2: SGHRS, YFSETQ. CDR3 size: 13 residues. The trim removed 5 bases at V and 4 bases at J, leaving 4 bases unmatched. CDR3 residues: CASRGDRSYGYTF. CDR3 in DNA: TGCGCCAGCAGGGGGGACAGGAGCTATGGCTACACCTTC.

The gene calls are TRBV18 and TRBJ2-5, with TRBD2 identical over 11 bases. There are 15 residues in the CDR3. V dropped 8 bases and J dropped 5; count of bases not matched to a gene: 10. Per the germline V gene, CDR1 is KGHSH and CDR2 is LQKENI. CDR3 DNA sequence: TGTGCCAGCACCTCCGGGACTAGCGGCCTGGAGACCCAGTACTTC. Translating it yields CASTSGTSGLETQYF.

This chain joins TRBV5-1 and TRBJ1-1; D possibly corresponds to TRBD1 (6 bases). The CDR3 runs 14 residues. Trimming cost V 0 bases and J 4 bases, with 10 bases left between them. Per germline, CDR1 SGHRS and CDR2 YFSETQ. The DNA of the CDR3 is TGCGCCAGCAGCTTGGAGGGGGGGCGCACTGAAGCTTTCTTT. This translates into CASSLEGGRTEAFF.

The chain is built from TRBV29-1 and TRBJ2-3; 9 bases are shared with TRBD2. The CDR3 runs 15 residues. Trimming removed 1 base from V and 6 bases from J; junction bases left unmatched: 8. The germline gives CDR1 SQVTM, CDR2 ANQGSEA. This CDR3 is CSVEALAGARDTQYF. CDR3 DNA: TGCAGCGTTGAAGCCTTAGCGGGGGCGCGGGATACGCAGTATTTT.

V usage is TRBV4-1 and J usage is TRBJ2-1; 8 bases align to TRBD1. This CDR3 is built from 17 residues. V shed 2 bases, J shed 5 bases, and the junction held 11 bases outside the gene matches. Germline V gives CDR1 MGHRA, CDR2 YSYEKL. The CDR3 here is CASSQPVRGRFHNEQFF. CDR3 nucleotide sequence: TGCGCCAGCAGCCAACCCGTCAGGGGGCGGTTTCACAATGAGCAGTTCTTC.

The V call is TRBV3-1 (or the pseudogene TRBV3-2), the J call TRBJ2-3; D is possibly TRBD2 (7 bases). V shed 2 bases and J shed 2 bases, with 11 bases lying between them. This CDR3 spans 15 amino acids. In germline, CDR1 is LGHDT, CDR2 YNNKEL (reference sequence). The CDR3 is CASSQRGADTDTQYF. Written as DNA, the CDR3 is TGTGCCAGCAGCCAACGGGGGGCTGACACAGATACGCAGTATTTT.

The rearrangement links TRBV30 to TRBJ1-5; unclear D gene. The CDR3 is 12 amino acids. CDR1 and CDR2 from the germline V gene are GTSNPN and SVGIG (reference sequence). Trimming pared 3 bases from V and 4 bases from J, leaving 7 bases between. CDR3 amino acids: CAWSEGNQPQHF. In nucleotides, the CDR3 is TGTGCCTGGAGCGAGGGTAATCAGCCCCAGCATTTT.

This rearrangement joins TRBV19 to TRBJ1-4, with D perhaps matching TRBD1 (6 bases). The germline V gene has CDR1 LNHDA and CDR2 SQIVND (reference sequence). The CDR3 covers 14 residues. The V end lost 6 bases, the J end lost 5 bases, and 13 bases lay between the germline ends. CDR3 nucleotide sequence: TGTGCCAGTAGAGGAAGGGACACGAATGAAAAACTGTTTTTT. It is translated as CASRGRDTNEKLFF.

The chain is built from TRBV5-1 and TRBJ2-3, with 7 nucleotides matching TRBD2. Germline values: CDR1 SGHRS, CDR2 YFSETQ. The CDR3 spans 15 residues. J lost 1 base, V lost 3 bases, and 5 bases had no gene match. The CDR3 protein is CASSSGAGGTDTQYF. CDR3 DNA sequence: TGCGCCAGCAGCTCTGGCGCGGGGGGCACAGATACGCAGTATTTT. Full variable domain (remainder filled in from reference TRBV5-1 and TRBJ2-3): KAGVTQTPRYLIKTRGQQVTLSCSPISGHRSVSWYQQTPGQGLQFLFEYFSETQRNKGNFPGRFSGRQFSNSRSEMNVSTLELGDSALYLCASSSGAGGTDTQYFGPGTRLTVL.

In DNA form, the CDR3 reads TGTGCCAGCAGCACCGGACTAGTTCGAGAGACCCAGTACTTC. Its translation: CASSTGLVRETQYF. V usage is TRBV6-5 and J usage is TRBJ2-5; TRBD2 matches at 7 bases. The CDR3 is 14 amino acids. Trimming took 6 bases from V and 4 from J; bases not matched to a gene: 8. Germline V gives CDR1 MNHEY, CDR2 SVGAGI.

The rearrangement joins TRBV11-2 to TRBJ1-2; D gene unclear. The V and J ends lost 5 bases and 7 bases respectively, with 11 bases between them. The V gene's germline CDR1 is SGHAT and CDR2 FQNNGV. This CDR3 region has 12 residues. CDR3 in amino acids: CASSRNLLGYTF. In nucleotides, the CDR3 is TGTGCCAGCAGCCGTAATCTTCTTGGCTACACCTTC.

The gene calls are TRBV30 and TRBJ1-5, with 9 bases that match TRBD1. Germline-derived CDR1 and CDR2 are GTSNPN and SVGIG (reference sequence). Trimming at V came to 0 bases and at J to 6 bases, leaving 6 bases not matched to a gene. The CDR3 is made up of 15 amino acids. As DNA, the CDR3 is TGTGCCTGGAGTGTACAGGGACAGGGTTCTCAGCCCCAGCATTTT. It specifies CAWSVQGQGSQPQHF.

The CDR3 region is CASSPSWTGPGGYTF. The CDR3 DNA reads TGTGCCAGCAGCCCCTCCTGGACAGGGCCGGGAGGCTACACCTTC. The chain has TRBV7-2 and TRBJ1-2; 8 bases agree with TRBD1. Germline V CDR1 and CDR2: SGHTA, FQGNSA. The CDR3 sequence is 15 residues long. The junction had 13 bases not matched to a gene; V was cut back by 5 bases and J by 8 bases.